The 32 T cell receptor beta chains below were found in one sample sequenced in a study of blood T cell repertoires in COVID-19. Sequenced by immunoSEQ multiplex PCR; TCRdb stores in-frame clones only, minus some. The sample holds around 15,000 clones; approximately 85% are singletons and the top ten take roughly 37%. Sequencing was done on a sample of peripheral blood. The receptors shown here come from a man between 70 and 80 years old in a cohort sampled during active COVID-19.

The chain links TRBV11-2 to TRBJ2-1; D might be TRBD1 (5 bases). Trimming pared 0 bases from V and 12 bases from J, leaving 24 bases between. Germline V gives CDR1 SGHAT, CDR2 FQNNGV. The CDR3 totals 17 residues. The CDR3: CASSLDFGRDIMTGQFF. The CDR3 coding sequence is TGTGCCAGCAGCTTAGATTTTGGCAGGGATATAATGACGGGGCAGTTCTTC.

This clone was recorded only once. J is TRBJ2-4 and V is TRBV6-5, with 7 bases aligning to TRBD1. Trimming removed 2 bases from V and 11 bases from J; junction bases left unmatched: 6. CDR3 length: 13 amino acids. Per the germline V gene, CDR1 is MNHEY and CDR2 is SVGAGI. CDR3: CASSYNRGRVQYF. The CDR3 DNA reads as TGTGCCAGCAGTTACAACAGGGGAAGAGTTCAGTACTTC.

V is TRBV12-3 or TRBV12-4 and J is TRBJ2-7; possibly TRBD2 for D (5 bases). V lost 4 bases to trimming and J lost 3 bases, with 7 bases between them. CDR3 size: 12 residues. CDR3 region: CASSSTSYEQYF. In DNA form, the CDR3 reads TGTGCCAGCAGTTCCACTAGCTACGAGCAGTACTTC.

The chain carries TRBV3-1 (or the pseudogene TRBV3-2) and TRBJ2-2; 9 positions match TRBD2. The V gene end was trimmed by 1 base and the J gene end by 1 base; junction bases not matched to a gene: 13. CDR3 length: 20 amino acids. Germline-derived CDR1 and CDR2 are LGHDT and YNNKEL (reference sequence). The CDR3 spells CASSQAEGLAFQKNTGELFF. In DNA form, the CDR3 reads TGTGCCAGCAGCCAAGCGGAGGGACTAGCCTTCCAAAAGAACACCGGGGAGCTGTTTTTT.

This rearrangement joins TRBV19 to TRBJ2-5; 12 bases align to TRBD2. There are 17 residues in the CDR3. The V gene's germline CDR1 is LNHDA and CDR2 SQIVND (reference sequence). V gave up 9 bases and J gave up 0 bases; unmatched junction bases: 11. CDR3 bases: TGTGCCAGCCAGAAACATAGGACTAGCGGGAACCAAGAGACCCAGTACTTC. Amino acids: CASQKHRTSGNQETQYF.

The V call is TRBV30, the J call TRBJ1-2; TRBD1 aligns across 10 bases. The V segment lost 0 bases and the J segment 6 bases; nucleotides outside the gene matches: 1. Germline loops: CDR1 GTSNPN, CDR2 SVGIG (reference sequence). The CDR3 loop spans 13 amino acids. CDR3 sequence: CAWSVGQGNGYTF. The CDR3 nucleotides are TGTGCCTGGAGTGTGGGACAGGGGAATGGCTACACCTTC.

The chain employs TRBV25-1 and TRBJ2-2; D uncertain. Deletions cut 2 bases from V and 0 bases from J, with 13 bases between. Germline CDR1 and CDR2: MGHDK and SYGVNS. This CDR3 has 17 residues. The CDR3 loop reads CASSENAHSANTGELFF. For the CDR3, the DNA is TGTGCCAGCAGTGAAAACGCGCATTCCGCGAACACCGGGGAGCTGTTTTTT.

This clone has only a few counts. The rearrangement uses TRBV28 and TRBJ1-4; no clear D gene. Trimming removed 4 bases at V and 6 bases at J, with 15 bases between. Germline-derived CDR1 and CDR2 are MDHEN and SYDVKM. The CDR3 contains 15 residues. The DNA of the CDR3 is TGTGCCAGCAGTTGGACTCGCGTGGGGTATGAAAAACTGTTTTTT. Translated, it gives CASSWTRVGYEKLFF.

The chain is built from TRBV9 and TRBJ1-4; tentatively, D is TRBD1 (5 bases). Germline-derived CDR1 and CDR2 are SGDLS and YYNGEE. This CDR3 has 15 amino acids. V lost 4 bases to trimming and J lost 0 bases, with 10 bases between them. The DNA of the CDR3 is TGTGCCAGCAGCTCCAGACAGTCAACTAATGAAAAACTGTTTTTT. Translated, it gives CASSSRQSTNEKLFF.

The chain recombines TRBV5-4 with TRBJ1-1; 9 positions match TRBD1. The V and J ends lost 5 bases and 4 bases, in that order; junction bases with no gene match: 6. CDR1 and CDR2 from the germline V gene are SGHNT and YYREEE (reference sequence). This CDR3 has 14 residues. CDR3 nucleotide sequence: TGTGCCAGCAGTCCCGGGGACAGGGTCACTGAAGCTTTCTTT. Translated: CASSPGDRVTEAFF.

The chain is built from TRBV6-5 and TRBJ2-2, with D possibly matching TRBD1 (6 bases). The CDR3 is 13 amino acids. The V gene's germline CDR1 is MNHEY and CDR2 SVGAGI. V lost 11 bases to trimming and J lost 0 bases, with 10 bases between them. The CDR3 spells CAGRTANTGELFF. DNA of the CDR3: TGTGCCGGCCGGACAGCGAACACCGGGGAGCTGTTTTTT.

The rearrangement joins TRBV7-9 to TRBJ2-2, with D possibly TRBD1 on 6 matching bases. The germline V gene has CDR1 SEHNR and CDR2 FQNEAQ (reference sequence). V shed 5 bases and J shed 5 bases, with 12 bases lying between them. This CDR3 spans 14 amino acids. The CDR3 bases are TGTGCCAGCAGCCCCCGAGGGGGAACCGGGGAGCTGTTTTTT. Amino acid sequence: CASSPRGGTGELFF.

J is TRBJ2-2 and V is TRBV28; no reliable D call. Germline lookup yields CDR1 MDHEN and CDR2 SYDVKM. The CDR3 totals 15 residues. Trimming took 1 base from V and 2 from J, leaving 8 bases between them. CDR3 coding DNA: TGTGCCAGCAGTTTATTGGCTTTTAACACCGGGGAGCTGTTTTTT. It encodes CASSLLAFNTGELFF.

J is TRBJ2-1 and V is TRBV7-2, with 13 bases lining up with TRBD2. With V trimmed by 5 bases and J by 5 bases, 9 bases remained unmatched. The CDR3 spans 17 residues. The germline CDR1 and CDR2 sequences are SGHTA and FQGNSA. In nucleotides, the CDR3 is TGTGCCAGCAGCCCCTGGACTAGCGGGAGAGCCGACAATGAGCAGTTCTTC. This codes for CASSPWTSGRADNEQFF.

This sequence joins TRBV7-8 and TRBJ1-1; D is possibly TRBD1 (5 bases). In germline, CDR1 is SGHVS, CDR2 FQNEAQ. V lost 2 bases to trimming and J lost 2 bases, with 15 bases between them. The CDR3 has 16 residues. CDR3 nucleotides: TGTGCCAGCAGCTTACAGGGTCCCCCAGTTAACACTGAAGCTTTCTTT. Translating it yields CASSLQGPPVNTEAFF.

The chain uses TRBV4-3 and TRBJ2-6; possible D gene TRBD2, 6 bases. Germline lookup yields CDR1 LGHNA and CDR2 YSLEER. V lost 0 bases, J lost 0 bases, and 9 bases lay in between. The CDR3 totals 17 residues. This CDR3 is CASSQDRRDSGANVLTF. DNA for the CDR3: TGCGCCAGCAGCCAAGATAGGCGGGACTCTGGGGCCAACGTCCTGACTTTC.

The chain combines TRBV28 with TRBJ1-5; D not resolved. CDR3 length equals 16 residues. Germline V CDR1 and CDR2: MDHEN, SYDVKM. V lost 2 bases to trimming and J lost 1 base, with 12 bases between them. The CDR3 nucleotides are TGTGCCAGCAGTTTACATACCGGAGGGAGCAATCAGCCCCAGCATTTT. Translating it yields CASSLHTGGSNQPQHF. The full variable domain, its missing parts supplied by reference TRBV28 and TRBJ1-5, is DVKVTQSSRYLVKRTGEKVFLECVQDMDHENMFWYRQDPGLGLRLIYFSYDVKMKEKGDIPEGYSVSREKKERFSLILESASTNQTSMYLCASSLHTGGSNQPQHFGDGTRLSIL.

The chain joins TRBV6-2 or TRBV6-3 to TRBJ1-1; no reliable D call. CDR1 is MNHEY and CDR2 is SVGEGT in the germline V gene. The V end lost 5 bases, the J end lost 1 base, and 11 bases lay between the germline ends. The CDR3 has 14 residues. The CDR3 nucleotides are TGTGCCAGCAGTACCCCTCCGGGGAACACTGAAGCTTTCTTT. This encodes CASSTPPGNTEAFF.

The CDR3 region has the DNA TGTGCCTGGAGTGACAGACCACGGGATACGCAGTATTTT. It is translated as CAWSDRPRDTQYF. V gene TRBV30 combines with J gene TRBJ2-3; D ambiguous. CDR1 is GTSNPN, CDR2 SVGIG, per germline (reference sequence). The CDR3 covers 13 residues. The V end was cut by 1 base, the J end by 6 bases, with 11 bases between.

The rearrangement joins TRBV24-1 to TRBJ2-1; TRBD2 aligns across 13 bases. The CDR3 runs 20 residues. Trimming at V came to 3 bases and at J to 1 base, leaving 11 bases not matched to a gene. From germline, CDR1 is KGHDR and CDR2 SFDVKD. CDR3 in amino acids: CATSDRTSGSRSGSYNEQFF. The CDR3 region has the DNA TGTGCCACCAGTGATCGGACTAGCGGGAGTAGATCGGGATCCTACAATGAGCAGTTCTTC.

V and J are TRBV10-3 and TRBJ2-7, with TRBD2 matching over 11 bases. The CDR3 consists of 15 residues. The germline gives CDR1 ENHRY, CDR2 SYGVKD. Germline trimming cut 2 bases from V and 7 bases from J; bases unmatched to any gene: 7. CDR3 in DNA: TGTGCCATCAGTGAGGGACTACTAGCGGGAGTAGAGCAGTACTTC. It specifies CAISEGLLAGVEQYF.

The chain couples TRBV11-3 to TRBJ2-5; 14 nucleotides line up with TRBD2. This CDR3 has 15 amino acids. The V segment lost 4 bases and the J segment 4 bases; nucleotides outside the gene matches: 2. Germline loops: CDR1 SGHNT, CDR2 YENEEA. The CDR3 region is CASSYGLAGGETQYF. The CDR3 nucleotides read TGTGCCAGCAGCTACGGACTAGCGGGGGGAGAGACCCAGTACTTC.

The rearrangement links TRBV6-2 or TRBV6-3 to TRBJ1-1; D is unclear. CDR3 length equals 14 residues. Between the trimmed V and J ends, which lost 2 bases and 3 bases, there was a span of 10 bases. Germline CDR1 and CDR2: MNHEY and SVGEGT. CDR3 nucleotides: TGTGCCAGCAGTTACCACTCAGCGGACACTGAAGCTTTCTTT. This translates into CASSYHSADTEAFF.

This chain connects TRBV27 to TRBJ1-5, with TRBD1 matching over 7 bases. The germline V gene has CDR1 MNHEY and CDR2 SMNVEV (reference sequence). Trimming cost V 3 bases and J 7 bases; bases outside gene matches: 6. The CDR3 length is 14 residues. The chain's CDR3 is CASSFATGRQPQHF. The CDR3 coding sequence is TGTGCCAGCAGTTTCGCGACAGGGAGACAGCCCCAGCATTTT.

This clone was detected only once. This chain joins TRBV4-1 and TRBJ2-3; 11 bases are shared with TRBD2. Germline CDR1 MGHRA, CDR2 YSYEKL. This CDR3 comprises 15 residues. The junction had 3 bases not matched to a gene; V was cut back by 3 bases and J by 4 bases. CDR3 sequence: CASSQGLADADTQYF. DNA of the CDR3: TGCGCCAGCAGCCAGGGACTAGCGGACGCAGATACGCAGTATTTT.

This sequence joins TRBV7-2 and TRBJ2-7; 9 bases align to TRBD2. The germline V gene encodes CDR1 SGHTA and CDR2 FQGNSA. The CDR3 length is 15 residues. The junction had 8 bases not matched to a gene; V was cut back by 5 bases and J by 3 bases. CDR3 loop: CASSAGGHKGYEQYF. The DNA of the CDR3 is TGTGCCAGCAGCGCGGGGGGGCATAAAGGCTACGAGCAGTACTTC. Full variable domain (remainder filled in from reference TRBV7-2 and TRBJ2-7): GAGVSQSPSNKVTEKGKDVELRCDPISGHTALYWYRQSLGQGLEFLIYFQGNSAPDKSGLPSDRFSAERTGGSVSTLTIQRTQQEDSAVYLCASSAGGHKGYEQYFGPGTRLTVT.

This clone was found once. J is TRBJ2-4 and V is TRBV24-1, with D perhaps TRBD2 (6 bases). This CDR3 contains 17 residues. Germline assignment: CDR1 KGHDR and CDR2 SFDVKD. V lost 3 bases and J 1 base, leaving 15 bases between the germline ends. The CDR3 loop reads CATSDLNPGGAKNIQYF. The CDR3 DNA is TGTGCCACCAGTGATCTTAACCCCGGAGGGGCCAAAAACATTCAGTACTTC.

About this clone itself: This sample also contains other DNA sequences that code for the same CDR3. CDR3 sequence (DNA): TGTGCCAGTAGTATGGGGGACAGTAGCAATCAGCCCCAGCATTTT. This codes for CASSMGDSSNQPQHF. J is TRBJ1-5 and V is TRBV19, with 7 bases identical to TRBD1. Per germline, CDR1 LNHDA and CDR2 SQIVND (reference sequence). The CDR3 is 15 residues long. V trimming: 3 bases; J trimming: 0 bases; junction bases outside the gene matches: 2.

The chain recombines TRBV5-1 with TRBJ2-2; maybe TRBD1 (6 bases). With 4 bases removed from V and 0 bases from J, the gap between germline ends came to 13 bases. CDR3 length: 16 residues. From germline, CDR1 is SGHRS and CDR2 YFSETQ. CDR3 residues: CASSQSTGPNTGELFF. The CDR3 DNA follows: TGCGCCAGCAGCCAGTCGACAGGACCGAACACCGGGGAGCTGTTTTTT.

The V gene is TRBV2, the J gene TRBJ2-1; 11 bases line up with TRBD2. CDR3 length: 15 amino acids. The germline gives CDR1 SNHLY, CDR2 FYNNEI. The junction had 10 bases not matched to a gene; V was cut back by 7 bases and J by 8 bases. CDR3 coding DNA: TGTGCCAGCATGTACAGAACTAGCGGGAGAGATGAGCAGTTCTTC. It codes for CASMYRTSGRDEQFF.

The chain couples TRBV7-3 to TRBJ2-2; 9 bases map to TRBD1. The CDR3 covers 14 residues. The V gene end was trimmed by 5 bases and the J gene end by 7 bases; junction bases not matched to a gene: 5. Germline assignment: CDR1 SGHTA and CDR2 FQGTGA. CDR3 sequence reads: CASSIQGAGGELFF. CDR3 DNA sequence: TGTGCCAGCAGCATACAGGGGGCCGGCGGGGAGCTGTTTTTT.

The CDR3, as DNA: TGTGCCACCAGTACATACAGGGGCCCCCAAGAGACCCAGTACTTC. As protein: CATSTYRGPQETQYF. This chain uses TRBV24-1 with TRBJ2-5; 7 bases align to TRBD1. V was clipped by 6 bases and J by 1 base; unmatched bases: 7. Germline V gene sequence: CDR1 KGHDR, CDR2 SFDVKD. This CDR3 has 15 residues.